A selection of T cell receptor beta chains follows, all from one sample in a study of cytomegalovirus exposure and HLA in healthy donors. Data came from immunoSEQ multiplex PCR; TCRdb stores just in-frame clones and leaves some out. The table lists about 150,000 clones, 75% to 90% of them singletons. The sample consisted of PBMCs. Receptors originate from a woman aged 45 to 65 in good health and CMV-seropositive. Each CDR3 is given with its conserved first and last residue. Fields, in order: V gene, CDR3 length, clone size, D gene, J gene, CDR3 DNA, CDR3 protein. The D gene is left open where the match is weak. A row's size may be missing; if present it is once, few, many or a size class.

V gene: TRBV9
CDR3 length: 15
clone size: NA
D gene: TRBD1
J gene: TRBJ2-7
CDR3 DNA: TGTGCCAGCAGCGAGGGGGACAGGGGGCCCTACGAGCAGTACTTC
CDR3 protein: CASSEGDRGPYEQYF

V gene: TRBV7-2
CDR3 length: 12
clone size: NA
D gene: NA
J gene: TRBJ1-1
CDR3 DNA: TGTGCCAGCAGCCCCCTATACACTGAAGCTTTCTTT
CDR3 protein: CASSPLYTEAFF

V gene: TRBV7-2
CDR3 length: 15
clone size: NA
D gene: NA
J gene: TRBJ1-3
CDR3 DNA: TGTGCCAGCAGGGGCGGGGCGAGCTCTGGAAACACCATATATTTT
CDR3 protein: CASRGGASSGNTIYF

V gene: TRBV6-4
CDR3 length: 17
clone size: many
D gene: TRBD1
J gene: TRBJ1-5
CDR3 DNA: TGTGCCAGCAGTGACTTTCGGGATAAGGGGGCGGATCAGCCCCAGCATTTT
CDR3 protein: CASSDFRDKGADQPQHF

V gene: TRBV4-3
CDR3 length: 15
clone size: once
D gene: TRBD1
J gene: TRBJ1-1
CDR3 DNA: TGCGCCAGCAGCCAATTGACAGGGGGAGAGCCTGAAGCTTTCTTT
CDR3 protein: CASSQLTGGEPEAFF

V gene: TRBV7-6
CDR3 length: 15
clone size: NA
D gene: NA
J gene: TRBJ2-3
CDR3 DNA: TGTGCCAGCAGCCCTCCGGGACACATCACAGATACGCAGTATTTT
CDR3 protein: CASSPPGHITDTQYF

V gene: TRBV7-9
CDR3 length: 14
clone size: NA
D gene: TRBD1
J gene: TRBJ1-1
CDR3 DNA: TGTGCCAGCAGCTTCTCTGGACAGGGCACTGAAGCTTTCTTT
CDR3 protein: CASSFSGQGTEAFF

V gene: TRBV7-3
CDR3 length: 15
clone size: NA
D gene: NA
J gene: TRBJ2-3
CDR3 DNA: TGTGCCAGCAGCTTAAATCGGGGTGCCATGGATACGCAGTATTTT
CDR3 protein: CASSLNRGAMDTQYF

V gene: TRBV4-1
CDR3 length: 16
clone size: few
D gene: TRBD1
J gene: TRBJ1-4
CDR3 DNA: TGCGCCAGCAGCCAAGACCCCGGACAGGGGCGGGAAAAACTGTTTTTT
CDR3 protein: CASSQDPGQGREKLFF

V gene: TRBV2
CDR3 length: 12
clone size: NA
D gene: NA
J gene: TRBJ2-7
CDR3 DNA: TGTGCCAGCAGTGAATCAGGGCCCGAGCAGTACTTC
CDR3 protein: CASSESGPEQYF

V gene: TRBV5-1
CDR3 length: 14
clone size: NA
D gene: NA
J gene: TRBJ1-4
CDR3 DNA: TGCGCCAGCAGCTTCCAACCAACAGGTGAAAAACTGTTTTTT
CDR3 protein: CASSFQPTGEKLFF

V gene: TRBV29-1
CDR3 length: 13
clone size: few
D gene: NA
J gene: TRBJ1-1
CDR3 DNA: TGCAGCGTTGCCGACATCATGAACACTGAAGCTTTCTTT
CDR3 protein: CSVADIMNTEAFF

V gene: TRBV19
CDR3 length: 11
clone size: NA
D gene: NA
J gene: TRBJ2-5
CDR3 DNA: TGTGCCAGTAGTATAGGCGGGGCGAAGTACTTC
CDR3 protein: CASSIGGAKYF

V gene: TRBV5-4
CDR3 length: 16
clone size: few
D gene: TRBD2
J gene: TRBJ2-1
CDR3 DNA: TGTGCCAGCAGCGTCGGGGGGGCCGGTTCCTACAATGAGCAGTTCTTC
CDR3 protein: CASSVGGAGSYNEQFF

V gene: TRBV19
CDR3 length: 14
clone size: NA
D gene: NA
J gene: TRBJ1-1
CDR3 DNA: TGTGCCAGTACCCCAGACAGGCTGAACACTGAAGCTTTCTTT
CDR3 protein: CASTPDRLNTEAFF

V gene: TRBV5-1
CDR3 length: 15
clone size: NA
D gene: TRBD1
J gene: TRBJ2-2
CDR3 DNA: TGCGCCAGCAGCCCGGGACAGGTCTACACCGGGGAGCTGTTTTTT
CDR3 protein: CASSPGQVYTGELFF

V gene: TRBV27
CDR3 length: 15
clone size: NA
D gene: TRBD1
J gene: TRBJ1-1
CDR3 DNA: TGTGCCAGCAGAAAGACAGGGGGGGTGAACACTGAAGCTTTCTTT
CDR3 protein: CASRKTGGVNTEAFF

V gene: TRBV5-4
CDR3 length: 14
clone size: NA
D gene: NA
J gene: TRBJ1-4
CDR3 DNA: TGTGCCAGCAGCTTTGGGCAGGAAAATGAAAAACTGTTTTTT
CDR3 protein: CASSFGQENEKLFF

V gene: TRBV19
CDR3 length: 14
clone size: NA
D gene: TRBD1
J gene: TRBJ2-7
CDR3 DNA: TGTGCCAGTAAACCGGGACAGACCCCCTACGAGCAGTACTTC
CDR3 protein: CASKPGQTPYEQYF

V gene: TRBV10-3
CDR3 length: 16
clone size: NA
D gene: TRBD1
J gene: TRBJ1-1
CDR3 DNA: TGTGCCATCAGTGAGCCTGCCACAACTACAGGGGCGCGAGCTTTCTTT
CDR3 protein: CAISEPATTTGARAFF

V gene: TRBV5-1
CDR3 length: 16
clone size: NA
D gene: TRBD1
J gene: TRBJ1-1
CDR3 DNA: TGCGCCAGCAGCTTGGGGGGGACAGGGGGTAACACTGAAGCTTTCTTT
CDR3 protein: CASSLGGTGGNTEAFF

V gene: TRBV11-2
CDR3 length: 15
clone size: NA
D gene: TRBD1
J gene: TRBJ1-2
CDR3 DNA: TGTGCCAGCAGCTTAGCCGGACAGGGAGTCTATGGCTACACCTTC
CDR3 protein: CASSLAGQGVYGYTF

V gene: TRBV5-1
CDR3 length: 14
clone size: NA
D gene: TRBD1
J gene: TRBJ1-6
CDR3 DNA: TGCGCCAGCAGCCCGGACAGGGGGAATTCACCCCTCCACTTT
CDR3 protein: CASSPDRGNSPLHF

V gene: TRBV7-3
CDR3 length: 16
clone size: NA
D gene: NA
J gene: TRBJ2-1
CDR3 DNA: TGTGCCAGCAGCCCTTTAGGGGGGGCGCTCCACAATGAGCAGTTCTTC
CDR3 protein: CASSPLGGALHNEQFF

V gene: TRBV18
CDR3 length: 19
clone size: NA
D gene: TRBD2
J gene: TRBJ2-5
CDR3 DNA: TGTGCCAGCAGCTCGACTAGCGGGGGGGCGGACGAGTACCAAGAGACCCAGTACTTC
CDR3 protein: CASSSTSGGADEYQETQYF

V gene: TRBV29-1
CDR3 length: 17
clone size: few
D gene: NA
J gene: TRBJ1-2
CDR3 DNA: TGCAGCGTTGGGATTTTCCTGGACGGGATCCCTAACTATGGCTACACCTTC
CDR3 protein: CSVGIFLDGIPNYGYTF

V gene: TRBV7-3
CDR3 length: 13
clone size: once
D gene: NA
J gene: TRBJ2-5
CDR3 DNA: TGTGCCAGCAGCTTTTCTTATGAAGAGACCCAGTACTTC
CDR3 protein: CASSFSYEETQYF

V gene: TRBV28
CDR3 length: 13
clone size: once
D gene: NA
J gene: TRBJ2-7
CDR3 DNA: TGTGCCAGCAGTTCTTGGGCAACCTACGAGCAGTACTTC
CDR3 protein: CASSSWATYEQYF

V gene: TRBV18
CDR3 length: 13
clone size: NA
D gene: NA
J gene: TRBJ2-7
CDR3 DNA: TGTGCCAGCTCACTGGCCCCCTCCTACGAGCAGTACTTC
CDR3 protein: CASSLAPSYEQYF